The 20 T cell receptor beta chains given below trace back to one sample, sequenced in a study of CD4 T cells in relation to SARS-CoV-2 and coronaviruses. CD4+ T cells from unexposed donors were obtained before the COVID-19 pandemic (2011-2018). Isolation of CD4+ T cells took place after around eleven days in culture. Using immunoSEQ multiplex PCR, the repertoire was profiled, and TCRdb retains in-frame clones only, with some absent. The table records 20,000 to 25,000 clones, over 65% of them present only once. The antigens of these receptors remain unknown. Material: CD4+ T cells from PBMCs, cultured in vitro. These receptor sequences come from a human donor in good health.

The rearrangement links TRBV11-2 to TRBJ1-4; 7 nucleotides align to TRBD1. Germline values: CDR1 SGHAT, CDR2 FQNNGV. There are 17 residues in the CDR3. The junction had 10 bases not matched to a gene; V was cut back by 6 bases and J by 0 bases. The DNA for the CDR3 is TGTGCCAGCAGTCCAGCACGACAGGGAACAACTAATGAAAAACTGTTTTTT. Its translation: CASSPARQGTTNEKLFF.

The chain couples TRBV5-6 to TRBJ1-3; 12 bases map to TRBD1. CDR3 length: 19 amino acids. The V segment lost 4 bases and the J segment 0 bases; nucleotides outside the gene matches: 11. Germline CDR1 SGHDT, CDR2 YYEEEE. The CDR3 DNA reads as TGTGCCAGCAGCCACCCCCCGGGACAGGGGGCGAACTCTGGAAACACCATATATTTT. This codes for CASSHPPGQGANSGNTIYF.

The CDR3: CSVPAGGGRAFF. DNA for the CDR3: TGCAGCGTCCCCGCGGGGGGGGGTAGAGCTTTCTTT. The chain has TRBV29-1 and TRBJ1-1; TRBD1 is a possible D gene (5 bases). The CDR3 loop spans 12 amino acids. The V end lost 6 bases, the J end lost 10 bases, and 18 bases lay between the germline ends. Germline-derived CDR1 and CDR2 are SQVTM and ANQGSEA.

The rearrangement joins TRBV4-1 to TRBJ1-1; possible D gene TRBD1, 5 bases. Germline CDR1 is MGHRA and CDR2 is YSYEKL. This CDR3 is 16 amino acids long. Trimming pared 3 bases from V and 0 bases from J, leaving 14 bases between. The CDR3 DNA follows: TGCGCCAGCAGCCACTCCGGGGGAAACATGAACACTGAAGCTTTCTTT. Its protein is CASSHSGGNMNTEAFF.

In this sample, this clone turned up a few times. The rearrangement uses TRBV7-9 and TRBJ2-3, with D perhaps given as TRBD1 or TRBD2 (5 bases each). In germline, CDR1 is SEHNR, CDR2 FQNEAQ (reference sequence). V dropped 4 bases and J dropped 0 bases, with 11 bases sitting between them. This CDR3 is 15 amino acids long. The DNA of the CDR3 is TGTGCCAGCAGCTCCACGGGGCCTAGCACAGATACGCAGTATTTT. It codes for CASSSTGPSTDTQYF.

The chain combines TRBV7-9 with TRBJ1-2; D call uncertain. The length of the CDR3 is 15 residues. V dropped 5 bases and J dropped 3 bases, with 16 bases sitting between them. The germline V gene has CDR1 SEHNR and CDR2 FQNEAQ (reference sequence). The CDR3 DNA follows: TGTGCCAGCAGCATCACACGAGCTCGGGACTATGGCTACACCTTC. As protein: CASSITRARDYGYTF.

The chain has TRBV12-3 or TRBV12-4 and TRBJ2-5; 8 bases align to TRBD2. Trimming took 3 bases from V and 5 from J; bases not matched to a gene: 2. This CDR3 has 13 amino acids. CDR3 sequence reads: CASSFKRGETQYF. The CDR3 DNA sequence: TGTGCCAGCAGTTTTAAGCGGGGGGAGACCCAGTACTTC.

This clone was counted a few times. This sequence joins TRBV5-1 and TRBJ1-1; D call uncertain. V gave up 0 bases and J gave up 4 bases, with 16 bases separating them. Germline V CDR1 and CDR2: SGHRS, YFSETQ. CDR3 length: 16 amino acids. The CDR3 reads CASSLVGSLTITEAFF. In nucleotides, the CDR3 is TGCGCCAGCAGCTTGGTAGGCAGCCTGACAATCACTGAAGCTTTCTTT.

CDR3 protein: CASSIVTSGFPEQYF. CDR3 in DNA: TGTGCCAGTAGTATAGTGACTAGTGGATTTCCCGAGCAGTACTTC. The chain has TRBV19 and TRBJ2-7; the D gene is possibly TRBD2 (6 bases). This CDR3 has 15 residues. V was shortened by 1 base and J by 6 bases, with 16 bases between the two germline ends. Germline loops: CDR1 LNHDA, CDR2 SQIVND (reference sequence). Drawing the rest from reference TRBV19 and TRBJ2-7, the complete variable domain is DGGITQSPKYLFRKEGQNVTLSCEQNLNHDAMYWYRQDPGQGLRLIYYSQIVNDFQKGDIAEGYSVSREKKESFPLTVTSAQKNPTAFYLCASSIVTSGFPEQYFGPGTRLTVT.

This sequence joins TRBV27 and TRBJ2-2; TRBD2 is a possible D gene (6 bases). V dropped 2 bases and J dropped 6 bases, with 16 bases sitting between them. Germline V CDR1 and CDR2: MNHEY, SMNVEV (reference sequence). The CDR3 runs to 16 residues. The CDR3 DNA reads as TGTGCCAGCAGTTTAGGGTCCCCTCGGAGGGCCGGGGAGCTGTTTTTT. It is translated as CASSLGSPRRAGELFF.

The genes are TRBV11-2 and TRBJ1-2, with D possibly matching TRBD1 (5 bases). With 1 base removed from V and 0 bases from J, the gap between germline ends came to 15 bases. CDR3 length: 17 amino acids. CDR1 and CDR2 from the germline V gene are SGHAT and FQNNGV. DNA of the CDR3: TGTGCCAGCAGCTTAGGTCGGCTCAGGGAGCCTAACTATGGCTACACCTTC. Amino acids: CASSLGRLREPNYGYTF.

This clone showed up just a few times. The CDR3 spells CASIPSGRVKAQHF. The CDR3 DNA sequence: TGTGCCAGCATCCCCAGCGGCCGGGTTAAAGCCCAGCATTTT. The chain joins TRBV28 to TRBJ1-5, with D hard to call. Trimming pared 7 bases from V and 11 bases from J, leaving 21 bases between. This CDR3 is built from 14 residues. CDR1 and CDR2 from the germline V gene are MDHEN and SYDVKM.

This clone was counted between two and nine times. V is TRBV7-9 and J is TRBJ1-1; no firm D call. Germline V gene lookup returns CDR1 SEHNR and CDR2 FQNEAQ (reference sequence). V gave up 6 bases and J gave up 7 bases, with 9 bases separating them. The CDR3 consists of 11 residues. The CDR3 DNA follows: TGTGCCAGCAGTACGGCCGGTGAAGCTTTCTTT. Amino acid sequence: CASSTAGEAFF.

The chain recombines TRBV7-2 with TRBJ2-7, with 7 bases that match TRBD1. The CDR3 sequence is 15 residues long. Trimming at V came to 6 bases and at J to 6 bases, leaving 14 bases not matched to a gene. CDR1 and CDR2 (germline): SGHTA, FQGNSA. DNA of the CDR3: TGTGCCAGCAGATACCGTATTACAGGGGCGGCCGAGCAGTACTTC. Protein: CASRYRITGAAEQYF. Together with reference TRBV7-2 and TRBJ2-7, the CDR3 gives the full variable domain: GAGVSQSPSNKVTEKGKDVELRCDPISGHTALYWYRQSLGQGLEFLIYFQGNSAPDKSGLPSDRFSAERTGGSVSTLTIQRTQQEDSAVYLCASRYRITGAAEQYFGPGTRLTVT.

This clone has more than one count but fewer than ten. The J gene is TRBJ1-2, the V gene TRBV6-2 or TRBV6-3; TRBD1 might be the D (5 bases). The germline V and J ends were trimmed by 5 bases and 0 bases, with 7 bases remaining between them. The germline CDR1 and CDR2 sequences are MNHEY and SVGEGT. The CDR3 runs to 13 residues. CDR3 sequence: CASSGGANYGYTF. CDR3 bases: TGTGCCAGCAGTGGAGGGGCTAACTATGGCTACACCTTC.

The chain recombines TRBV4-2 with TRBJ2-7; D unresolved. Trimming shortened V by 4 bases and J by 5 bases, and 15 bases separated the two germline ends. The CDR3 runs to 14 residues. Germline values: CDR1 LGHNA, CDR2 YNFKEQ. The CDR3 DNA follows: TGTGCCAGCAGCCGGGCTTATGAGCAGGACGAGCAGTACTTC. Protein sequence: CASSRAYEQDEQYF.

This clone is a singleton in its sample. J is TRBJ2-5 and V is TRBV5-1; 10 bases map to TRBD2. There are 15 residues in the CDR3. Per germline, CDR1 SGHRS and CDR2 YFSETQ. V dropped 4 bases and J dropped 5; count of bases not matched to a gene: 8. DNA for the CDR3: TGCGCCAGCAGCCCCGGTCTAGCGGGGGAGGAGACCCAGTACTTC. It translates to CASSPGLAGEETQYF.

The V call is TRBV18, the J call TRBJ2-1; 12 bases align to TRBD1. With V trimmed by 4 bases and J by 0 bases, 10 bases remained unmatched. There are 19 residues in the CDR3. Looked up from germline, CDR1 is KGHSH and CDR2 is LQKENI. The CDR3 region is CASSLRDRGPSSSYNEQFF. CDR3 DNA: TGTGCCAGCTCACTAAGGGACAGGGGGCCTTCGAGCTCCTACAATGAGCAGTTCTTC.

The chain carries TRBV25-1 and TRBJ2-2; 9 nucleotides line up with TRBD2. V lost 6 bases and J lost 4; bases outside the gene matches: 6. This CDR3 has 15 residues. Germline V CDR1 and CDR2: MGHDK, SYGVNS. CDR3 sequence reads: CASSGRLAVTGELFF. As DNA, the CDR3 is TGTGCCAGCAGCGGTCGACTAGCGGTCACCGGGGAGCTGTTTTTT.

V gene TRBV4-3 combines with J gene TRBJ1-4; TRBD1 aligns across 7 bases. CDR3 size: 14 residues. CDR1 is LGHNA and CDR2 is YSLEER in the germline V gene. Trimming took 1 base from V and 5 from J; bases not matched to a gene: 1. CDR3 DNA: TGCGCCAGCAGCCAAGGACAGGGCAATGAAAAACTGTTTTTT. It translates to CASSQGQGNEKLFF.